Included here is one TCR beta chain sequence, with context. The antigen remains undetermined. These data belong to a study of radiotherapy plus CTLA-4 blockade in lung cancer. Overall study: For about 19% of patients, objective responses occurred, and around 31% had disease control.

This CDR3 contains 15 residues. In germline, CDR1 is SNHLY, CDR2 FYNNEI. Between the trimmed V and J ends, which lost 3 bases and 2 bases, there was a span of 13 bases. Study-wide findings and caveats: Reports identified early blood T cell clone dynamics, with interferon-beta, as the best response predictor.

TCRdb's table, derived via immunoSEQ multiplex PCR, lists solely in-frame clones and lacks some. The sample yields around 100,000 clones, over 65% seen once. The receptor was isolated from a human donor with non-small cell lung cancer that progressed on radiotherapy plus ipilimumab. Some clones in this sample may be carry-over from other donors' samples. Sequences were derived from peripheral blood, sampled from a patient treated with radiotherapy plus ipilimumab. This chain connects TRBV2 to TRBJ1-1; D remains ambiguous. The CDR3: CASSDFLTINTEAFF. The CDR3 DNA is TGTGCCAGCAGTGATTTCTTGACGATAAACACTGAAGCTTTCTTT.